This passage covers 20 T cell receptor beta chains from one sample sequenced in a study of blood T cell repertoires in COVID-19. Measured with immunoSEQ multiplex PCR; TCRdb has only the in-frame clones, and not every one. The sample shows 100,000 or so clones, around 86% of them seen only once. Sample: peripheral blood. Receptor source: a man aged 45-60 years with acute or convalescent COVID-19.

The genes are TRBV10-3 and TRBJ1-2; tentative D call: TRBD1 (5 bases). The germline CDR1 and CDR2 sequences are ENHRY and SYGVKD. V was trimmed by 2 bases and J by 5 bases, leaving 12 bases between them. This CDR3 is built from 14 residues. The CDR3 spells CAISEAAGMYGYTF. The CDR3 DNA sequence: TGTGCCATCAGTGAGGCGGCAGGGATGTATGGCTACACCTTC.

This clone has only a few counts. The CDR3 DNA is TGTGCCAGCAGTGAAGGGGCCAGAGAGACCCAGTACTTC. Its protein is CASSEGARETQYF. The rearrangement uses TRBV6-1 and TRBJ2-5, with D unclear. CDR1 is MNHNS and CDR2 is SASEGT in the germline V gene. This CDR3 region has 13 residues. Between the trimmed V and J ends, which lost 1 base and 4 bases, there was a span of 7 bases.

In its sample, this clone was seen many times. The chain is built from TRBV2 and TRBJ1-4; D perhaps matches TRBD1 (5 bases). The CDR3 runs to 17 residues. The V gene's germline CDR1 is SNHLY and CDR2 FYNNEI. V lost 6 bases, J lost 2 bases, and 19 bases lay in between. CDR3 nucleotides: TGTGCCAGCAGATCGGATTGGGGCGCAGCCACTAATGAAAAACTGTTTTTT. Protein sequence: CASRSDWGAATNEKLFF. Drawing the rest from reference TRBV2 and TRBJ1-4, the complete variable domain is EPEVTQTPSHQVTQMGQEVILRCVPISNHLYFYWYRQILGQKVEFLVSFYNNEISEKSEIFDDQFSVERPDGSNFTLKIRSTKLEDSAMYFCASRSDWGAATNEKLFFGSGTQLSVL.

The chain is built from TRBV27 and TRBJ1-3; the D gene is possibly TRBD1 (5 bases). The germline CDR1 and CDR2 sequences are MNHEY and SMNVEV (reference sequence). V was shortened by 3 bases and J by 0 bases, with 12 bases between the two germline ends. The CDR3 consists of 16 residues. CDR3 DNA: TGTGCCAGCAGTTTCAGGGTACCCTACTCTGGAAACACCATATATTTT. Translation gives CASSFRVPYSGNTIYF.

This chain connects TRBV5-5 to TRBJ2-7; TRBD2 agrees at 7 bases. This CDR3 contains 17 residues. The V segment lost 3 bases and the J segment 2 bases; nucleotides outside the gene matches: 14. CDR1 and CDR2 (germline): SGHKS, YYEKEE (reference sequence). The CDR3 nucleotides read TGTGCCAGCAGCTGGGAAGCTAGCGGAGCCTCCACCTACGAGCAGTACTTC. This translates into CASSWEASGASTYEQYF.

This clone was recorded only once. This rearrangement joins TRBV11-3 to TRBJ2-2, with 8 bases aligning to TRBD1. This CDR3 region has 15 residues. Germline lookup yields CDR1 SGHNT and CDR2 YENEEA. J gave up 2 bases and V 2 bases, and 1 base lay outside the gene matches. The CDR3 region has the DNA TGTGCCAGCAGCTTACAGGGGGCTAACACCGGGGAGCTGTTTTTT. It is translated as CASSLQGANTGELFF.

This clone was detected a few times. The chain employs TRBV6-2 or TRBV6-3 and TRBJ1-5; 7 nucleotides match TRBD1. V was pared by 6 bases and J by 11 bases, with 19 bases of the junction left unmatched. This CDR3 has 16 residues. Germline CDR1 MNHEY, CDR2 SVGEGT. In nucleotides, the CDR3 is TGTGCCAGCAGCCCCACCCCCGGACAGGATGGGTGGTCCCAGCATTTT. Its protein is CASSPTPGQDGWSQHF.

This clone was recorded a few times. An end of the junction differs from the germline gene, which may be a read error. The chain couples TRBV5-6 to TRBJ2-7, with D perhaps matching TRBD2 (6 bases). Germline values: CDR1 SGHDT, CDR2 YYEEEE. This CDR3 region has 14 residues. The CDR3, as DNA: TGTGCCAGCAGCATGGGACTGAACTCCCACGAGCAGTACTTC. Amino acid sequence: CASSMGLNSHEQYF. Combining the CDR3 with reference TRBV5-6 and TRBJ2-7 gives the whole variable domain DAGVTQSPTHLIKTRGQQVTLRCSPKSGHDTVSWYQQALGQGPQFIFQYYEEEERQRGNFPDRFSGHQFPNYSSELNVNALLLGDSALYLCASSMGLNSHEQYFGPGTRLTVT.

The gene calls are TRBV7-9 and TRBJ2-5; tentative D call: TRBD1 (6 bases). Trimming removed 6 bases from V and 2 bases from J, with 19 bases in between. CDR1 is SEHNR and CDR2 is FQNEAQ in the germline V gene (reference sequence). CDR3 length equals 16 residues. CDR3 amino acids: CASRPTGTLAQETQYF. The CDR3 DNA reads TGTGCCAGCAGACCAACAGGGACCCTCGCGCAAGAGACCCAGTACTTC.

In its sample, this clone was seen a few times. V and J are TRBV7-8 and TRBJ2-7; D possibly corresponds to TRBD2 (6 bases). The CDR3 length is 17 residues. With 1 base removed from V and 2 bases from J, the gap between germline ends came to 18 bases. The germline V gene has CDR1 SGHVS and CDR2 FQNEAQ. CDR3 loop: CASSLEVGTLKAYEQYF. As DNA, the CDR3 is TGTGCCAGCAGCTTAGAGGTTGGGACTCTTAAGGCCTACGAGCAGTACTTC.

V gene TRBV11-1 combines with J gene TRBJ1-1; 8 bases line up with TRBD1. The CDR3 contains 14 residues. Losses at the gene ends were 3 bases for V and 3 bases for J; bases not matched to a gene: 3. CDR1 is SGHAT and CDR2 is FQDESV in the germline V gene (reference sequence). This chain's CDR3 is CASSFVQGDTEAFF. CDR3 coding DNA: TGTGCCAGCAGCTTCGTACAGGGGGACACTGAAGCTTTCTTT.

CDR3 residues: CASSPPAGTADYEQYF. The CDR3 coding sequence is TGTGCCAGCAGCCCCCCTGCCGGGACAGCGGACTACGAGCAGTACTTC. The chain is built from TRBV13 and TRBJ2-7; 7 positions agree with TRBD1. The length of the CDR3 is 16 residues. The germline V gene encodes CDR1 PRHDT and CDR2 FYEKMQ (reference sequence). V lost 5 bases and J lost 3; bases outside the gene matches: 13. The full variable domain, rest sourced from reference TRBV13 and TRBJ2-7, is AAGVIQSPRHLIKEKRETATLKCYPIPRHDTVYWYQQGPGQDPQFLISFYEKMQSDKGSIPDRFSAQQFSDYHSELNMSSLELGDSALYFCASSPPAGTADYEQYFGPGTRLTVT.

The chain couples TRBV27 to TRBJ1-3; D uncertain. Germline assignment: CDR1 MNHEY and CDR2 SMNVEV (reference sequence). The V end was cut by 2 bases, the J end by 2 bases, with 10 bases between. The CDR3 covers 15 residues. CDR3 region: CASSLGRTPGNTIYF. Here the CDR3 DNA reads TGTGCCAGCAGTTTAGGGAGAACTCCTGGAAACACCATATATTTT.

V is TRBV27 and J is TRBJ1-1; TRBD1 matches at 10 bases. Germline trimming cut 8 bases from V and 7 bases from J; bases unmatched to any gene: 4. The CDR3 contains 12 residues. Looked up from germline, CDR1 is MNHEY and CDR2 is SMNVEV (reference sequence). CDR3 amino acids: CASGQGGREAFF. CDR3 sequence (DNA): TGTGCCAGCGGACAGGGGGGTCGTGAAGCTTTCTTT.

V and J are TRBV27 and TRBJ2-1, with TRBD2 matching 7 bases. After removal of 3 bases from V and 1 base from J, the junction contained 0 bases not matched to a gene. Germline CDR1 reads MNHEY; CDR2 reads SMNVEV (reference sequence). The CDR3 runs 14 residues. CDR3 DNA sequence: TGTGCCAGCAGTTTGGGGGGGTCCTACAATGAGCAGTTCTTC. Encoded protein: CASSLGGSYNEQFF.

This sequence joins TRBV6-5 and TRBJ2-2; D is perhaps TRBD1 (6 bases). Trimming pared 10 bases from V and 1 base from J, leaving 16 bases between. The CDR3 consists of 15 residues. Germline-derived CDR1 and CDR2 are MNHEY and SVGAGI. The CDR3 DNA reads as TGTGCCATCACAGGGTCAAACAAGAACACCGGGGAGCTGTTTTTT. Translation gives CAITGSNKNTGELFF.

V and J are TRBV18 and TRBJ2-2, with D possibly matching TRBD1 (5 bases). The CDR3 has 16 residues. CDR1 KGHSH and CDR2 LQKENI come from the germline V gene. Trimming removed 3 bases at V and 1 base at J, with 12 bases between. In nucleotides, the CDR3 is TGTGCCAGCTCACCTGCGCAGGGCGTGAACACCGGGGAGCTGTTTTTT. Residues: CASSPAQGVNTGELFF.

This chain uses TRBV30 with TRBJ1-6; tentatively, D is TRBD1 (6 bases). Germline V lookup: CDR1 GTSNPN, CDR2 SVGIG (reference sequence). Trimming cost V 2 bases and J 7 bases, with 12 bases left between them. This CDR3 is built from 14 residues. The CDR3: CAWSWGTSNSPLHF. DNA for the CDR3: TGTGCCTGGAGTTGGGGGACAAGCAATTCACCCCTCCACTTT.

The CDR3: CASSIGVNTEAFF. The CDR3 DNA follows: TGTGCCAGTAGTATAGGAGTGAACACTGAAGCTTTCTTT. The chain links TRBV19 to TRBJ1-1; D uncertain. The CDR3 extends over 13 amino acids. V lost 1 base and J lost 0, with 3 bases in between. Germline V gene data show CDR1 as LNHDA and CDR2 as SQIVND (reference sequence).

The table lists this clone with a count of one. The chain employs TRBV14 and TRBJ1-2; D might be TRBD1 (5 bases). Germline V gene lookup returns CDR1 SGHDN and CDR2 FVKESK. Trimming took off 1 base at V and 8 bases at J, with 11 bases between the two ends. The CDR3 covers 13 residues. CDR3 in DNA: TGTGCCAGCAGCCAAGTAGGACATGGCGGCTACACCTTC. Its protein product is CASSQVGHGGYTF.